This T cell receptor beta chain is drawn from a study of tumor-infiltrating lymphocytes in primary liver carcinoma. A primer in the constant region served to generate TCR beta cDNA from 500 to 600 ng of total RNA. The TCR beta library was amplified through three nested multiplex PCR rounds in a modified ARM-PCR procedure. Both of the initial two PCR rounds ran for about 11 cycles and employed TRBV1-TRBV30 forward primers alongside a C-beta reverse primer. One entry per CDR3 protein, called by TCRdb with MiXCR from the multiplex PCR reads. The table records approximately 100,000 distinct CDR3 sequences, approximately 70% of them present only once. CDR3 size: 15 residues. Germline loops: CDR1 SGHAT, CDR2 FQNNGV. V dropped 4 bases and J dropped 2 bases, with 11 bases sitting between them. As for this clonotype: Its cognate antigen is unknown.

From unsorted bulk tissue weighing roughly 17-32 mg, DNA and RNA were co-extracted. Sampling was performed at five separate regions of each tumor. Viable tumor cells exceeded 75% in all tumor samples. General study points: Top clones occupying all five tumor regions numbered only about 8-25%. Paired tumor-adjacent and tumor-blood samples overlapped less than tumor region pairs did.

The rearrangement uses TRBV11-2 and TRBJ2-2; tentatively, D is TRBD2 (6 bases). The receptor was derived from an older woman with primary liver carcinoma and hepatitis B virus infection. Sample: liver tumor tissue from sampling region 2. Subset of the sample: tumor region T2, inferior pole. This CDR3 reads CASSWGDPNTGELFF. DNA of the CDR3: TGTGCCAGCAGCTGGGGGGATCCCAACACCGGGGAGCTGTTTTTT.